A selection of T cell receptor beta chains follows, all from one sample in a study of Ad26.COV2.S vaccination and SARS-CoV-2 variants. Assay used: immunoSEQ multiplex PCR; TCRdb lists only in-frame clones, some missing. The data show some 250,000 clones, more than 75% seen once. The sequencing used peripheral blood, collected in a trial of Ad26.COV2.S vaccine versus placebo. These receptors were taken from a person aged 18-60 years who received the Ad26.COV2.S COVID-19 vaccine or a placebo. CDR3s include the opening cysteine and the closing phenylalanine or tryptophan. The D gene is left open where the match is weak. Size is omitted from some rows. Given values are once, few, many or a class for expanded clones.

J gene	clone size	D gene	V gene	CDR3 protein	CDR3 DNA
TRBJ1-6	.	.	TRBV28	CASSLTGQYYNSPLHF	TGTGCCAGCAGTTTGACAGGACAATATTATAATTCACCCCTCCACTTT
TRBJ1-1	.	.	TRBV9	CASSVAMGSTEAFF	TGTGCCAGCAGCGTAGCTATGGGCAGCACTGAAGCTTTCTTT
TRBJ1-1	once	TRBD1	TRBV7-2	CASSFRGQGARTEAFF	TGTGCCAGCAGCTTCCGGGGGCAGGGGGCCAGAACTGAAGCTTTCTTT
TRBJ1-1	once	.	TRBV19	CASSILTVVRGRNTEAFF	TGTGCCAGTAGTATCCTCACCGTGGTACGGGGTAGGAACACTGAAGCTTTCTTT
TRBJ2-2	.	TRBD1	TRBV5-1	CASSLQTGGFGTGELFF	TGCGCCAGCAGCCTACAGACAGGGGGCTTTGGCACCGGGGAGCTGTTTTTT
TRBJ1-2	.	TRBD1	TRBV19	CASSISSTGLAYGYTF	TGTGCCAGTAGTATTTCTTCGACAGGGTTGGCCTATGGCTACACCTTC
TRBJ2-3	.	TRBD2	TRBV27	CASSLLAGGDTDTQYF	TGTGCCAGCAGTTTATTAGCGGGAGGGGACACAGATACGCAGTATTTT
TRBJ2-5	.	TRBD2	TRBV7-9	CASSFKLAGGQETQYF	TGTGCCAGCAGCTTCAAACTAGCGGGGGGACAAGAGACCCAGTACTTC
TRBJ1-4	.	.	TRBV7-8	CASSLEGATNEKLFF	TGTGCCAGCAGCTTAGAAGGGGCAACTAATGAAAAACTGTTTTTT
TRBJ2-7	.	.	TRBV14	CASSQDPASSYEQYF	TGTGCCAGCAGCCAAGATCCGGCCAGTTCCTACGAGCAGTACTTC
TRBJ1-6	.	.	TRBV5-1	CASSLGEPPLHF	TGCGCCAGCAGCTTGGGAGAGCCACCCCTCCACTTT
TRBJ1-1	few	.	TRBV7-2	CASSLAGGLNTEAFF	TGTGCCAGCAGCTTAGCGGGGGGATTGAACACTGAAGCTTTCTTT
TRBJ2-5	.	.	TRBV29-1	CSAGTSETQYF	TGCAGCGCCGGGACAAGCGAGACCCAGTACTTC
TRBJ2-2	once	.	TRBV5-1	CASALDGNTGELFF	TGCGCCAGCGCACTGGACGGAAACACCGGGGAGCTGTTTTTT
TRBJ2-1	.	TRBD2	TRBV9	CASSETSGYNEQFF	TGTGCCAGCAGCGAGACTAGCGGTTACAATGAGCAGTTCTTC
TRBJ1-6	.	TRBD1	TRBV13	CASRTRGHGNSPLHF	TGTGCCAGCCGGACAAGGGGGCATGGGAATTCACCCCTCCACTTT
TRBJ2-5	.	.	TRBV12-3/TRBV12-4	CASSLGTHQYF	TGTGCCAGCAGTTTAGGGACTCACCAGTACTTC
TRBJ2-7	.	.	TRBV5-5	CASSLGDWGYEQYF	TGTGCCAGCAGCTTGGGGGACTGGGGATACGAGCAGTACTTC